One and the same sample provided the 22 T cell receptor beta chains below, sequenced in a study of cytomegalovirus exposure and HLA in healthy donors. 60 Vbeta and 13 Jbeta primers were used in PCR. Measured with immunoSEQ multiplex PCR; TCRdb has only the in-frame clones, and not every one. The table lists about 72,000 clones. The sample consisted of PBMCs. The receptors come from a woman in her thirties or forties in good health and CMV-seropositive.

The chain combines TRBV7-8 with TRBJ2-7; TRBD2 agrees at 12 bases. CDR3 size: 17 residues. Germline V CDR1 and CDR2: SGHVS, FQNEAQ. The trim removed 1 base at V and 5 bases at J, leaving 9 bases unmatched. This CDR3 is CASSLGASGGAIHEQYF. Written as DNA, the CDR3 is TGTGCCAGCAGCTTAGGGGCTAGCGGGGGGGCTATACACGAGCAGTACTTC.

The chain is built from TRBV6-5 and TRBJ1-4; 8 nucleotides match TRBD1. Germline V gene sequence: CDR1 MNHEY, CDR2 SVGAGI. The J segment lost 7 bases and the V segment lost 0 bases, leaving 4 bases of the junction unmatched. The CDR3 is 15 residues long. The CDR3 sequence: CASSYSRGRVEKLFF. The CDR3 bases are TGTGCCAGCAGTTACTCCAGGGGGCGGGTTGAAAAACTGTTTTTT.

CDR3 DNA sequence: TGTGCCAGCAGTTACTCGATGGGGGGGTTGAGGGAAAAACTGTTTTTT. Translated: CASSYSMGGLREKLFF. This rearrangement joins TRBV6-6 to TRBJ1-4; perhaps TRBD1 as D (5 bases). V was clipped by 0 bases and J by 8 bases, with 16 bases between them. CDR1 is MNHNY, CDR2 SVGAGI, per germline (reference sequence). CDR3 length: 16 amino acids.

The genes are TRBV6-5 and TRBJ1-1; D perhaps matches TRBD1 (5 bases). Germline loops: CDR1 MNHEY, CDR2 SVGAGI. V was clipped by 8 bases and J by 1 base, with 8 bases between them. The CDR3 spans 12 residues. Here the CDR3 DNA reads TGTGCCAGCTTCAGGGAGAACACTGAAGCTTTCTTT. This gives the protein CASFRENTEAFF.

This chain joins TRBV4-3 and TRBJ2-3; 7 nucleotides align to TRBD2. Germline loops: CDR1 LGHNA, CDR2 YSLEER. Trimming at V came to 0 bases and at J to 6 bases, leaving 9 bases not matched to a gene. The CDR3 is 16 amino acids. CDR3 nucleotide sequence: TGCGCCAGCAGCCAAGAGTGGCGGGGGAGTAGGGATACGCAGTATTTT. Its protein is CASSQEWRGSRDTQYF.

This chain's CDR3 is CASIARGSSPSSGNEQFF. The CDR3 DNA sequence: TGTGCCAGTATAGCCCGTGGATCATCCCCCTCCTCTGGGAATGAGCAGTTCTTC. The chain joins TRBV19 to TRBJ2-1; D uncertain. The V end lost 7 bases, the J end lost 7 bases, and 29 bases lay between the germline ends. The CDR3 covers 18 residues. Germline CDR1 and CDR2: LNHDA and SQIVND (reference sequence).

The chain couples TRBV6-5 to TRBJ1-5; 7 bases map to TRBD1. CDR3 length equals 14 residues. Per the germline V gene, CDR1 is MNHEY and CDR2 is SVGAGI. The V segment lost 4 bases and the J segment 4 bases; nucleotides outside the gene matches: 4. The CDR3 reads CASSSDRTNQPQHF. In DNA form, the CDR3 reads TGTGCCAGCAGTTCGGACAGGACAAATCAGCCCCAGCATTTT.

The J gene is TRBJ2-7, the V gene TRBV4-2; possibly TRBD2 for D (7 bases). The V gene lost 4 bases and the J gene lost 2 bases, with 18 bases spanning the gap. Germline CDR1 is LGHNA and CDR2 is YNFKEQ. The CDR3 spans 16 residues. The CDR3 DNA reads TGTGCCAGCAGCCCACTTTTTGAGCGGGACACCTACGAGCAGTACTTC. Translated, it gives CASSPLFERDTYEQYF.

The V and J genes are TRBV5-1 and TRBJ1-3; 8 bases map to TRBD1. The germline CDR1 and CDR2 sequences are SGHRS and YFSETQ. This CDR3 contains 16 residues. V trimming: 7 bases; J trimming: 0 bases; junction bases outside the gene matches: 9. CDR3 in DNA: TGCGCCAGCCGGACAGGGATGTGGGGCTCTGGAAACACCATATATTTT. This encodes CASRTGMWGSGNTIYF.

This chain's CDR3 is CASNTGTGPLRYGYTF. The CDR3 nucleotides are TGTGCCAGCAACACCGGGACTGGCCCGCTTCGCTATGGCTACACCTTC. This chain links TRBV6-6 with TRBJ1-2; D possibly corresponds to TRBD1 (5 bases). This CDR3 is built from 16 residues. Trimming left V 7 bases short and J 4 bases short, with 22 bases between. From germline, CDR1 is MNHNY and CDR2 SVGAGI (reference sequence).

The gene calls are TRBV6-1 and TRBJ2-3; the match to TRBD2 covers 9 bases. The trim removed 0 bases at V and 4 bases at J, leaving 2 bases unmatched. This CDR3 is 15 amino acids long. Germline CDR1 and CDR2: MNHNS and SASEGT. CDR3: CASSEALAGPDTQYF. The CDR3 DNA reads as TGTGCCAGCAGTGAAGCGCTAGCGGGACCAGATACGCAGTATTTT.

V is TRBV7-9 and J is TRBJ2-1; D might be TRBD1 (5 bases). Looked up from germline, CDR1 is SEHNR and CDR2 is FQNEAQ (reference sequence). This CDR3 is built from 15 residues. The V end lost 5 bases, the J end lost 3 bases, and 14 bases lay between the germline ends. The CDR3 reads CASSVSGPSYNEQFF. The CDR3 DNA reads as TGTGCCAGCAGCGTGTCAGGGCCCAGCTACAATGAGCAGTTCTTC.

The J gene is TRBJ1-6, the V gene TRBV18; D might be TRBD1 (5 bases). This CDR3 has 18 amino acids. Germline V gene data show CDR1 as KGHSH and CDR2 as LQKENI. Trimming took off 2 bases at V and 0 bases at J, with 14 bases between the two ends. CDR3 protein: CASSPRGGGGSYNSPLHF. Written as DNA, the CDR3 is TGTGCCAGCTCACCAAGGGGCGGGGGGGGCTCCTATAATTCACCCCTCCACTTT.

The genes are TRBV9 and TRBJ1-1; the D gene is possibly TRBD1 (5 bases). Trimming removed 2 bases from V and 1 base from J, with 6 bases in between. The germline V gene encodes CDR1 SGDLS and CDR2 YYNGEE. This CDR3 contains 13 residues. The chain's CDR3 is CASSVTANTEAFF. CDR3 coding DNA: TGTGCCAGCAGCGTGACAGCGAACACTGAAGCTTTCTTT.

The chain recombines TRBV5-6 with TRBJ2-1; 13 bases align to TRBD2. V lost 4 bases to trimming and J lost 5 bases; unmatched junction nucleotides: 6. There are 16 residues in the CDR3. Germline CDR1 SGHDT, CDR2 YYEEEE. The DNA for the CDR3 is TGTGCCAGCAGCCGAACGGGACTAGCGGGGAACAATGAGCAGTTCTTC. It yields the protein CASSRTGLAGNNEQFF.

V and J are TRBV7-2 and TRBJ1-5, with D perhaps matching TRBD1 (6 bases). Germline V gene data show CDR1 as SGHTA and CDR2 as FQGNSA. The CDR3 sequence is 15 residues long. Between the trimmed V and J ends, which lost 1 base and 1 base, there was a span of 8 bases. The DNA for the CDR3 is TGTGCCAGCAGCTTAGAGCAGGGGAGCAATCAGCCCCAGCATTTT. Its translation: CASSLEQGSNQPQHF. Full variable domain (missing parts from reference TRBV7-2 and TRBJ1-5): GAGVSQSPSNKVTEKGKDVELRCDPISGHTALYWYRQSLGQGLEFLIYFQGNSAPDKSGLPSDRFSAERTGGSVSTLTIQRTQQEDSAVYLCASSLEQGSNQPQHFGDGTRLSIL.

J is TRBJ1-6 and V is TRBV2, with a weak D call TRBD1 (6 bases). Per the germline V gene, CDR1 is SNHLY and CDR2 is FYNNEI. Trimming stripped 1 base from V and 10 bases from J, with 8 bases between. CDR3 length equals 13 residues. The CDR3 spells CASSEGGHSPLHF. CDR3 nucleotide sequence: TGTGCCAGCAGTGAAGGGGGGCACTCACCCCTCCACTTT.

V gene TRBV6-1 combines with J gene TRBJ2-7; maybe TRBD1 (5 bases). Germline loops: CDR1 MNHNS, CDR2 SASEGT. V shed 4 bases and J shed 7 bases, with 14 bases lying between them. The length of the CDR3 is 13 residues. CDR3 DNA: TGTGCCAGCAGTGGGACACAGTCACGGGAGCAGTACTTC. It encodes CASSGTQSREQYF.

The chain carries TRBV28 and TRBJ2-7, with TRBD1 identical over 10 bases. The germline CDR1 and CDR2 sequences are MDHEN and SYDVKM. CDR3 size: 15 residues. Germline trimming cut 3 bases from V and 9 bases from J; bases unmatched to any gene: 11. DNA of the CDR3: TGTGCCAGCAGTTTGCCGGGACAGGGGAGTCCATGGCAGTACTTC. It encodes CASSLPGQGSPWQYF.

The chain combines TRBV25-1 with TRBJ2-6, with 7 bases identical to TRBD1. V lost 6 bases to trimming and J lost 2 bases; unmatched junction nucleotides: 1. Per germline, CDR1 MGHDK and CDR2 SYGVNS. This CDR3 has 14 amino acids. The CDR3 DNA reads TGTGCCAGCAGGGGACAGACTGGGGCCAACGTCCTGACTTTC. This translates into CASRGQTGANVLTF.

The chain has TRBV19 and TRBJ2-1; the match to TRBD2 covers 9 bases. Germline-derived CDR1 and CDR2 are LNHDA and SQIVND (reference sequence). The CDR3 loop spans 16 amino acids. The V segment lost 3 bases and the J segment 9 bases; nucleotides outside the gene matches: 12. The CDR3 is CASSMLPSGINSEQFF. CDR3 DNA sequence: TGTGCCAGTAGTATGTTACCTAGCGGGATTAATAGTGAGCAGTTCTTC.

This chain links TRBV19 with TRBJ2-5; TRBD1 matches at 10 bases. CDR1 LNHDA and CDR2 SQIVND come from the germline V gene (reference sequence). The ends lost 2 bases at V and 1 base at J; junction bases unmatched: 10. The CDR3 loop spans 18 amino acids. The CDR3 DNA sequence: TGTGCCAGTAGTATAAGAGGGACAGGGGATATGCCCCAAGAGACCCAGTACTTC. Protein sequence: CASSIRGTGDMPQETQYF.